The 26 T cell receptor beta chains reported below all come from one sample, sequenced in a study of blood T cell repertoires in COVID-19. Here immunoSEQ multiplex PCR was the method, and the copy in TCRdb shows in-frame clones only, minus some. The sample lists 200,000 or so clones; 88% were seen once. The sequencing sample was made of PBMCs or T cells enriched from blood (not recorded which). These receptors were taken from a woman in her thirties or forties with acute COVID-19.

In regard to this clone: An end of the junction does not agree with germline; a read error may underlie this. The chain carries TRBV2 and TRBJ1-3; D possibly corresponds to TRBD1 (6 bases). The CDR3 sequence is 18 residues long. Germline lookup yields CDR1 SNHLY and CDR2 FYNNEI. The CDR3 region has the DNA TGTGCCAGCAGCGAAGCGCCCCAAGGGGGGGGAAAAGGAAACACCATATATTTT. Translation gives CASSEAPQGGGKGNTIYF.

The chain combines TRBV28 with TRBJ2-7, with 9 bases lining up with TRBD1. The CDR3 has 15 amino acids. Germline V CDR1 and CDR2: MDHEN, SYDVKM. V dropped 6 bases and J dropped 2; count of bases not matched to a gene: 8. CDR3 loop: CASRSPGQGPYEQYF. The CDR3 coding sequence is TGTGCCAGCAGGTCACCGGGACAGGGACCCTACGAGCAGTACTTC.

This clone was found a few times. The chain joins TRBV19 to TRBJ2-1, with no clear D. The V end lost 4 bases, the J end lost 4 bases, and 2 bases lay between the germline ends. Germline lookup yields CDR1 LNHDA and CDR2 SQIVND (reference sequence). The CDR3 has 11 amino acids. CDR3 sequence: CASSTYNEQFF. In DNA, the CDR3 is TGTGCCAGTAGTACTTACAATGAGCAGTTCTTC. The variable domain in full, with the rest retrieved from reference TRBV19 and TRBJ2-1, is DGGITQSPKYLFRKEGQNVTLSCEQNLNHDAMYWYRQDPGQGLRLIYYSQIVNDFQKGDIAEGYSVSREKKESFPLTVTSAQKNPTAFYLCASSTYNEQFFGPGTRLTVL.

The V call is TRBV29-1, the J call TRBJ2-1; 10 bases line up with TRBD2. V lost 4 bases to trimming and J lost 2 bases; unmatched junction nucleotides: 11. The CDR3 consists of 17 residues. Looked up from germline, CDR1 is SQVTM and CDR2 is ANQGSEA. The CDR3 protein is CSVGGQSGTSAYNEQFF. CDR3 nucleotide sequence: TGCAGCGTTGGAGGGCAGTCCGGGACTAGCGCCTACAATGAGCAGTTCTTC.

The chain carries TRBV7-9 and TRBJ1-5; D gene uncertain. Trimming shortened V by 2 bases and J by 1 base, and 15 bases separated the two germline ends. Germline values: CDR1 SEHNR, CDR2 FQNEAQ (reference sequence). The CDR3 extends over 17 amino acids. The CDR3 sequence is CASSLREDGVSNQPQHF. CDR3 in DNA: TGTGCCAGCAGCTTACGGGAGGATGGAGTAAGCAATCAGCCCCAGCATTTT.

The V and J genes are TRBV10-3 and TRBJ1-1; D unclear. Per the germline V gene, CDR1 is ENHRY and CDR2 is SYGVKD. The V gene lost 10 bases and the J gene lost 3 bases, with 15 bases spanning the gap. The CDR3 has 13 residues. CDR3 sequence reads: CATTMERDTEAFF. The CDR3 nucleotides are TGTGCCACCACTATGGAGAGGGACACTGAAGCTTTCTTT.

The CDR3 DNA reads as TGTGCCATCAGTGATTCCGGGACAGGGTTTGGCTACACCTTC. As protein: CAISDSGTGFGYTF. The chain recombines TRBV10-3 with TRBJ1-2; 9 bases fit TRBD1. CDR1 and CDR2 (germline): ENHRY, SYGVKD. After removal of 3 bases from V and 7 bases from J, the junction contained 6 bases not matched to a gene. The CDR3 extends over 14 amino acids.

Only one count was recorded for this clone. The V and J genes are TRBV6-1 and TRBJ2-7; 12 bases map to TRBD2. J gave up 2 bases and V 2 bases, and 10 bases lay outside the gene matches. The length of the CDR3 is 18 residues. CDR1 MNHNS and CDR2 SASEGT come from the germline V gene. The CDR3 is CASSELRASGRAPYEQYV. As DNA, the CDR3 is TGTGCCAGCAGTGAATTAAGGGCTAGCGGGAGGGCCCCCTACGAGCAGTACGTC.

CDR3 region: CASGLAAETQYF. DNA for the CDR3: TGTGCCAGCGGACTGGCGGCAGAGACCCAGTACTTC. The genes are TRBV2 and TRBJ2-5, with D possibly TRBD2 on 5 matching bases. CDR1 is SNHLY, CDR2 FYNNEI, per germline. V lost 8 bases, J lost 4 bases, and 11 bases lay in between. The length of the CDR3 is 12 residues.

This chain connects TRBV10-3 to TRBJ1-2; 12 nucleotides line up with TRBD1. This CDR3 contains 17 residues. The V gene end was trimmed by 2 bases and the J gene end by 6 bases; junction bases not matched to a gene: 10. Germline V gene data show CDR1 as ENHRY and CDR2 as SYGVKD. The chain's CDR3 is CAISEVGQGAQGNGYTF. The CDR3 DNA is TGTGCCATCAGTGAGGTGGGACAGGGGGCTCAAGGAAATGGCTACACCTTC.

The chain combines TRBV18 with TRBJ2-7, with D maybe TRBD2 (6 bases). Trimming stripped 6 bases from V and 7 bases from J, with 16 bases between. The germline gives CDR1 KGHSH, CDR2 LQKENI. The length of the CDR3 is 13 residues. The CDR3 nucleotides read TGTGCCAGCTCCCCAGACCCTGCGGGGGAGCAGTACTTC. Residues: CASSPDPAGEQYF. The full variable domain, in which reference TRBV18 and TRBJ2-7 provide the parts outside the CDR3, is NAGVMQNPRHLVRRRGQEARLRCSPMKGHSHVYWYRQLPEEGLKFMVYLQKENIIDESGMPKERFSAEFPKEGPSILRIQQVVRGDSAAYFCASSPDPAGEQYFGPGTRLTVT.

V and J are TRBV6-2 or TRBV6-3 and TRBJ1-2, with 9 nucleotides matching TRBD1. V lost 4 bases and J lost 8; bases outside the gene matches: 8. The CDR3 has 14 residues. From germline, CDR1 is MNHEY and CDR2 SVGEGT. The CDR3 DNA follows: TGTGCCAGCAGTTCCCCGCGGGACAGGGTCGGCTACACCTTC. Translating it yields CASSSPRDRVGYTF.

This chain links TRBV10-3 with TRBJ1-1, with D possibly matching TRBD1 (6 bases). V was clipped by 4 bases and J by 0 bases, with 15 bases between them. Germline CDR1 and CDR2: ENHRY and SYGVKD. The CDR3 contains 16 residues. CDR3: CAISATGKGVNTEAFF. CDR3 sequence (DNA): TGTGCCATCAGTGCCACAGGGAAGGGGGTGAACACTGAAGCTTTCTTT.

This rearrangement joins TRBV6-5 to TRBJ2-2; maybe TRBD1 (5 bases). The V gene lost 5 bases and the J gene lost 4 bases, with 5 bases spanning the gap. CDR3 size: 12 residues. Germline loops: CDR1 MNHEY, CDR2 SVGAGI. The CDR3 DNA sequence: TGTGCCAGCAGTAGGGGCACCGGGGAGCTGTTTTTT. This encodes CASSRGTGELFF.

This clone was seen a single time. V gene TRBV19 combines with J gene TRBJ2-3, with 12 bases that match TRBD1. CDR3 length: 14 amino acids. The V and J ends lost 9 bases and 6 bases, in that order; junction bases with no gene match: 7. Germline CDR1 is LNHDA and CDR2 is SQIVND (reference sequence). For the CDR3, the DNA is TGTGCCAGCCGGGACAGGGGGCAATCGGATACGCAGTATTTT. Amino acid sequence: CASRDRGQSDTQYF.

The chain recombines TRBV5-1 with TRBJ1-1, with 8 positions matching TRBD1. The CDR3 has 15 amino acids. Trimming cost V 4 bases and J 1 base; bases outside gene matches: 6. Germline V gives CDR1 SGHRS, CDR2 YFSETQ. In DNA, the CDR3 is TGCGCCAGCAGCCCGTCCGGGACAGGGAACACTGAAGCTTTCTTT. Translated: CASSPSGTGNTEAFF.

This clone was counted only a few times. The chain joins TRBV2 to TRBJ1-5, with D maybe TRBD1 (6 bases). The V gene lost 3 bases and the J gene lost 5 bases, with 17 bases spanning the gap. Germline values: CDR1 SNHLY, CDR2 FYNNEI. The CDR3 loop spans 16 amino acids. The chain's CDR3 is CASSDARGGADQPQHF. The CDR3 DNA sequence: TGTGCCAGCAGTGACGCGCGGGGGGGCGCTGATCAGCCCCAGCATTTT.

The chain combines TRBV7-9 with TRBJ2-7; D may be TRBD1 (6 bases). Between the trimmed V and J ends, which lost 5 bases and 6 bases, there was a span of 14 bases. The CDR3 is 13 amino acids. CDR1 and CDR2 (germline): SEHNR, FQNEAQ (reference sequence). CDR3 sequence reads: CASSRTGNGEQYF. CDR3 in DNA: TGTGCCAGCAGCCGAACAGGGAACGGCGAGCAGTACTTC.

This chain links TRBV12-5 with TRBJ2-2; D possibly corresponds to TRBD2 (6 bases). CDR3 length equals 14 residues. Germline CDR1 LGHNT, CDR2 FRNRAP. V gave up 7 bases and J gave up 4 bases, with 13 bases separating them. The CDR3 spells CASALGAGTGELFF. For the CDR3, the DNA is TGTGCTAGTGCCCTGGGAGCGGGCACCGGGGAGCTGTTTTTT.

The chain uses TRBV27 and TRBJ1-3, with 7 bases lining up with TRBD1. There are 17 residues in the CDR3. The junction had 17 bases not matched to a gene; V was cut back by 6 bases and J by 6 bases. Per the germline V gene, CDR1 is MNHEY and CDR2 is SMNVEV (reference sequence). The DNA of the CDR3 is TGTGCCAGCAGCCCGGTCACAACAGGGGTCCAAAAAAACACCATATATTTT. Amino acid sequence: CASSPVTTGVQKNTIYF.

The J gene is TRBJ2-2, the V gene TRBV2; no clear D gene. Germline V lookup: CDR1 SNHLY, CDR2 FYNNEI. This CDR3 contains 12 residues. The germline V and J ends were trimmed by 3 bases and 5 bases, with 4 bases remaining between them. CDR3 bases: TGTGCCAGCAGTGACATGACCGGGGAGCTGTTTTTT. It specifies CASSDMTGELFF.

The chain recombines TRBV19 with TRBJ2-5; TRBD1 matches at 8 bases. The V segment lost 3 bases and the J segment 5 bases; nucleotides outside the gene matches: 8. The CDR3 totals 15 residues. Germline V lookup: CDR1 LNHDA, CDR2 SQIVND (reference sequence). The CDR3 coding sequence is TGTGCCAGTAGTATTTTTGGCAGGGGGCTGGAGACCCAGTACTTC. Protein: CASSIFGRGLETQYF. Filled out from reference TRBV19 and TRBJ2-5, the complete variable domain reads DGGITQSPKYLFRKEGQNVTLSCEQNLNHDAMYWYRQDPGQGLRLIYYSQIVNDFQKGDIAEGYSVSREKKESFPLTVTSAQKNPTAFYLCASSIFGRGLETQYFGPGTRLLVL.

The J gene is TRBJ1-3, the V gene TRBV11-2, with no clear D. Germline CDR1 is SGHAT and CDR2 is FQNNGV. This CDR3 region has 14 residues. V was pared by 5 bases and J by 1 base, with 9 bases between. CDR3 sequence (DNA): TGTGCCAGCAGCGTAGCCAAATCTGGAAACACCATATATTTT. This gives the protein CASSVAKSGNTIYF.

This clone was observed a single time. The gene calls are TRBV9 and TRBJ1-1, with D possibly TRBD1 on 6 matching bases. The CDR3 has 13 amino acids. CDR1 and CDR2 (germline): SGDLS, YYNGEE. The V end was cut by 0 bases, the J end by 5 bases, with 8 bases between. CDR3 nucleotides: TGTGCCAGCAGCGTAGGTACAGGGACTGAAGCTTTCTTT. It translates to CASSVGTGTEAFF.

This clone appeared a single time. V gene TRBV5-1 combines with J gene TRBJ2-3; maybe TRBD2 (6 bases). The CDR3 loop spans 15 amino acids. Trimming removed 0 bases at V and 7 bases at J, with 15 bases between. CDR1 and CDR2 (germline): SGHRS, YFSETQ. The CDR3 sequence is CASSLEGGIVNTQYF. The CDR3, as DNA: TGCGCCAGCAGCTTGGAGGGCGGGATAGTAAATACGCAGTATTTT.

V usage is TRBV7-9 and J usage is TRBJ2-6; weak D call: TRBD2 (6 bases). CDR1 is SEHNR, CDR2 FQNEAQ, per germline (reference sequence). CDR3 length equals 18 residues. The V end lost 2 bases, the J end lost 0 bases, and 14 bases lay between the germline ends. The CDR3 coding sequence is TGTGCCAGCAGCTTAAGGCGCGGGGTGCTCTCTGGGGCCAACGTCCTGACTTTC. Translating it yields CASSLRRGVLSGANVLTF.